The clone carrying this T cell receptor beta chain has more than one count but fewer than ten. What it binds is not known. The data were taken from a study of cytomegalovirus exposure and HLA in healthy donors. PCR amplification relied on 60 Vbeta primers (plus 13 Jbeta primers). Assay used: immunoSEQ multiplex PCR; TCRdb lists only in-frame clones, some missing. Of about 140,000 clones listed, over 60% were seen once; the top ten hold over 1%. Overall study findings and caveats: An observed cluster of highly shared sequence variants was recorded as a likely sequencing artifact. High specificity and sensitivity for cytomegalovirus status were reported for the classifier.

CDR3 length: 15 residues. The ends were cut back, 4 bases at V and 9 bases at J, with 16 bases in the middle. The V gene's germline CDR1 is SGHDN and CDR2 FVKESK. This rearrangement joins TRBV14 to TRBJ1-6; the D gene is possibly TRBD1 (5 bases). The sequence derives from a male donor in good health and CMV-seropositive. The sample was PBMCs. As DNA, the CDR3 is TGTGCCAGCAGCCCAAACACAGGACGTGGTTCACCCCTCCACTTT. This encodes CASSPNTGRGSPLHF.